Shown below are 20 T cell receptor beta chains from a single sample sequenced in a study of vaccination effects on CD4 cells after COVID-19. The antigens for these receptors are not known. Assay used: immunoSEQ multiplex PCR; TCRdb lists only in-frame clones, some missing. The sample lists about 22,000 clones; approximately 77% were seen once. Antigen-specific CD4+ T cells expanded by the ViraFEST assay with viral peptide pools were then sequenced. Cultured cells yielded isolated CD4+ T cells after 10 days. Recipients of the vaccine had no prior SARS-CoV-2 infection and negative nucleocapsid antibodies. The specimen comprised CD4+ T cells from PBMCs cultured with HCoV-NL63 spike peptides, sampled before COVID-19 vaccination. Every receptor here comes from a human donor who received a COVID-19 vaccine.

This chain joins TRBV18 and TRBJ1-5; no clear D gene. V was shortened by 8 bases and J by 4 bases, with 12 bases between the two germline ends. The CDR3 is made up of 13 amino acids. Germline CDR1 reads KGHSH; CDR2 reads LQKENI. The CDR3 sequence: CASQTDVNQPQHF. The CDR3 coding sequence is TGTGCCAGCCAGACCGACGTAAATCAGCCCCAGCATTTT.

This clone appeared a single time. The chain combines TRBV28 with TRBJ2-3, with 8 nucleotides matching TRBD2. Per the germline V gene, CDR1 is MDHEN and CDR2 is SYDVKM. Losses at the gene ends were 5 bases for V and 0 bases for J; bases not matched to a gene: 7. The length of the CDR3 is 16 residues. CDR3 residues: CASSQPGRDSTDTQYF. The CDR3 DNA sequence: TGTGCCAGCAGTCAGCCCGGGAGGGATAGCACAGATACGCAGTATTTT. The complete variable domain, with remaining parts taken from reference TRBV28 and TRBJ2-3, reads DVKVTQSSRYLVKRTGEKVFLECVQDMDHENMFWYRQDPGLGLRLIYFSYDVKMKEKGDIPEGYSVSREKKERFSLILESASTNQTSMYLCASSQPGRDSTDTQYFGPGTRLTVL.

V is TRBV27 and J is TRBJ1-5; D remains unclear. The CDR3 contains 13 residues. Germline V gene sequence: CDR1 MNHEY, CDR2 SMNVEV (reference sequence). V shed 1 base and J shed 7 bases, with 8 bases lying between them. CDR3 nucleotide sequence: TGTGCCAGCAGTTTATATTACCAACAGCCCCAGCATTTT. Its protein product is CASSLYYQQPQHF.

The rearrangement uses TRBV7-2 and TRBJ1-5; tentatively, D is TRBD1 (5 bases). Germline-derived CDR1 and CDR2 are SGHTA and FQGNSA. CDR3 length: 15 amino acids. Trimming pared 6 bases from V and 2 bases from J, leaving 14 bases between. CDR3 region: CASRKSGLGNQPQHF. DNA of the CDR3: TGTGCCAGCAGAAAATCAGGGTTGGGCAATCAGCCCCAGCATTTT.

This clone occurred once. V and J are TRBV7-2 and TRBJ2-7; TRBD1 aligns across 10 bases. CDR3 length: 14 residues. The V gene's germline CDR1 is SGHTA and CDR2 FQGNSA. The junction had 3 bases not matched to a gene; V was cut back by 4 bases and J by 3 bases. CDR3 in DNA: TGTGCCAGCAGCTGGGGACAGGGGAGCTACGAGCAGTACTTC. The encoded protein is CASSWGQGSYEQYF.

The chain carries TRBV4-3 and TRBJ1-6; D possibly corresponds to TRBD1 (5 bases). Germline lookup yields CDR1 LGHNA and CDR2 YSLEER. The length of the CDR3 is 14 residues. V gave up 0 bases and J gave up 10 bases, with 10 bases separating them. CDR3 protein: CASSQELRGSPLHF. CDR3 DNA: TGCGCCAGCAGCCAAGAATTGAGGGGCTCACCCCTCCACTTT.

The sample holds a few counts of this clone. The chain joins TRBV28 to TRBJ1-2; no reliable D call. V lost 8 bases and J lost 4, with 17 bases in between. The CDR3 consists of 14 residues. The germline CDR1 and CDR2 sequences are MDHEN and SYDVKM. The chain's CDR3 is CASLKGRALYGYTF. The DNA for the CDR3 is TGTGCCAGCCTCAAGGGTAGGGCTCTCTATGGCTACACCTTC.

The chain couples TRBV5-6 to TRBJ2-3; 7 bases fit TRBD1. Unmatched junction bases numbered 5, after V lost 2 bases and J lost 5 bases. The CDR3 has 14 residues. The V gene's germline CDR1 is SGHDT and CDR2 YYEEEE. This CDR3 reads CASSFGTEIDTQYF. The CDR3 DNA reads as TGTGCCAGCAGCTTCGGGACAGAAATAGATACGCAGTATTTT. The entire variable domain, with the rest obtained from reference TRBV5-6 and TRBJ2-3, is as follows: DAGVTQSPTHLIKTRGQQVTLRCSPKSGHDTVSWYQQALGQGPQFIFQYYEEEERQRGNFPDRFSGHQFPNYSSELNVNALLLGDSALYLCASSFGTEIDTQYFGPGTRLTVL.

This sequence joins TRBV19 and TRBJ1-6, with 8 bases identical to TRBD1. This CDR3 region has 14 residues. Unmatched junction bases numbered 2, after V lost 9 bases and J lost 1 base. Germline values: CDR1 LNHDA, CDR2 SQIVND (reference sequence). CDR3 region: CASDRGSYNSPLHF. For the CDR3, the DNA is TGTGCCAGCGACAGGGGTTCCTATAATTCACCCCTCCACTTT.

The CDR3 loop is CASQDPRARANTEAFF. The CDR3 region has the DNA TGTGCCAGCCAGGACCCGCGGGCCAGGGCGAACACTGAAGCTTTCTTT. The genes are TRBV13 and TRBJ1-1; possible D gene TRBD1, 5 bases. Trimming left V 8 bases short and J 1 base short, with 20 bases between. The CDR3 extends over 16 amino acids. Germline V gene sequence: CDR1 PRHDT, CDR2 FYEKMQ (reference sequence). The full variable domain, in which reference TRBV13 and TRBJ1-1 provide the parts outside the CDR3, is AAGVIQSPRHLIKEKRETATLKCYPIPRHDTVYWYQQGPGQDPQFLISFYEKMQSDKGSIPDRFSAQQFSDYHSELNMSSLELGDSALYFCASQDPRARANTEAFFGQGTRLTVV.

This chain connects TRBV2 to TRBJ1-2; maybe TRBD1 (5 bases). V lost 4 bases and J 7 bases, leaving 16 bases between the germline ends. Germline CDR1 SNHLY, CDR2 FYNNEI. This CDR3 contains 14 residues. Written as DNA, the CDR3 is TGTGCCAGCAGTGTAGAAAGGCAGGGCGGTGGCTACACCTTC. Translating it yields CASSVERQGGGYTF.

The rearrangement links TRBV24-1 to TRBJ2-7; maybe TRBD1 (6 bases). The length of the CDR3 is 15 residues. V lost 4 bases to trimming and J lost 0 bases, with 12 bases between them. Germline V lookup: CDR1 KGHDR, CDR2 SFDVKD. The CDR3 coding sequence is TGTGCCACCAGTGACCCCCGGGACACCTCCTACGAGCAGTACTTC. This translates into CATSDPRDTSYEQYF.

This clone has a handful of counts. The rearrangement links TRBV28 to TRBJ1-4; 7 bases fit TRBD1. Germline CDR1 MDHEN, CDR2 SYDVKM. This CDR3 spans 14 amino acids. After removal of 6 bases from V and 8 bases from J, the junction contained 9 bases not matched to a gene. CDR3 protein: CASSSTGEGEKLFF. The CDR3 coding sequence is TGTGCCAGCAGCTCCACAGGGGAAGGAGAAAAACTGTTTTTT.

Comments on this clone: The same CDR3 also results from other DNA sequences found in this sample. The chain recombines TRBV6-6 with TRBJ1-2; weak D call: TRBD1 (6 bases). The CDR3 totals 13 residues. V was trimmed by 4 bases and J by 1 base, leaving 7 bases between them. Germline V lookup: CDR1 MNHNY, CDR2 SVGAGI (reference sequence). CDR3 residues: CASSSDSNYGYTF. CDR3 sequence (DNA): TGTGCCAGCAGTTCGGACAGTAACTATGGCTACACCTTC.

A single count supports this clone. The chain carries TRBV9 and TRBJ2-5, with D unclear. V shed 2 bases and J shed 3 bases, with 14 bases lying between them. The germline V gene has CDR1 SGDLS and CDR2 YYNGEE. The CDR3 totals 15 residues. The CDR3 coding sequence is TGTGCCAGCAGCGTCTACGGGCAGAGCAAAGAGACCCAGTACTTC. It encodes CASSVYGQSKETQYF.

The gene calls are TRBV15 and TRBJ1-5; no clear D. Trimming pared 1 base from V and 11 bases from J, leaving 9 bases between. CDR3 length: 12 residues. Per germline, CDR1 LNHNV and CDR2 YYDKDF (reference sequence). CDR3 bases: TGTGCCACCAGCAGAGCGAGACAAGCCCAGCATTTT. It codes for CATSRARQAQHF.

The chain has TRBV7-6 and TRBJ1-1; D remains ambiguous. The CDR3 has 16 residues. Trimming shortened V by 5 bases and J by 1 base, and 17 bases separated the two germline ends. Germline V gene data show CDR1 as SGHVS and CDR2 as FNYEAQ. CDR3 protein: CASSQTVLVGNTEAFF. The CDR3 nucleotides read TGTGCCAGCAGCCAAACGGTCCTGGTGGGGAACACTGAAGCTTTCTTT.

The CDR3 nucleotides are TGTGCCAGCAGTTTTCCAGACAGTGACTCCTACGAGCAGTACTTC. It specifies CASSFPDSDSYEQYF. The chain links TRBV28 to TRBJ2-7, with D possibly TRBD1 on 5 matching bases. V was shortened by 3 bases and J by 0 bases, with 12 bases between the two germline ends. Germline loops: CDR1 MDHEN, CDR2 SYDVKM. The CDR3 runs 15 residues.

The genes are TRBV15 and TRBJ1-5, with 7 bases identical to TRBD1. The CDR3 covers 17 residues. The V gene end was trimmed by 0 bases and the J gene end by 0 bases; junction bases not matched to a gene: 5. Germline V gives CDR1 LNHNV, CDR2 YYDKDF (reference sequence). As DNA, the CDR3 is TGTGCCACCAGCAGAGAGGGACAGAGGTATAGCAATCAGCCCCAGCATTTT. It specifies CATSREGQRYSNQPQHF.

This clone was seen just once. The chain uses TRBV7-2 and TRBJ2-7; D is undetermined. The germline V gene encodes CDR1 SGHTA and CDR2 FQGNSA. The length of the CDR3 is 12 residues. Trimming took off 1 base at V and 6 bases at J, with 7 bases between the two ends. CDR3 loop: CASSLVVGEQYF. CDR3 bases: TGTGCCAGCAGCTTAGTGGTGGGCGAGCAGTACTTC.